These 30 T cell receptor beta chains came from one sample sequenced in a study of T cells expressing NK-cell markers. TCRdb re-called the 5' RACE reads; every CDR3 protein appears as one record, without DNA. The table lists fewer than 550,000 distinct CDR3 sequences. What was sequenced was blood T cells: a sorted CD56 or NKG2C T cell subset, CD4+ or CD8+ T cells, or bulk PBMC T cells (not recorded which). Source of these receptors: a woman aged 50 to 60 in good health.

The chain recombines TRBV19 with TRBJ1-2. Germline V gene lookup returns CDR1 LNHDA and CDR2 SQIVND (reference sequence). The length of the CDR3 is 15 residues. CDR3 loop: CASSGTAVFGYGYTF.

The chain has TRBV7-6 and TRBJ2-7; TCRdb gives TRBD1 as the D gene, but with no DNA this cannot be confirmed. The CDR3 consists of 14 residues. Germline V gives CDR1 SGHVS, CDR2 FNYEAQ. The CDR3 spells CASSPNRARDEQYF.

This chain connects TRBV7-2 to TRBJ2-1; without DNA, the TCRdb call of TRBD2 cannot be checked. CDR3 size: 13 residues. In germline, CDR1 is SGHTA, CDR2 FQGNSA. The CDR3 is CASSWDPRSEQFF.

The J gene is TRBJ2-3, the V gene TRBV4-2; with no DNA, the TCRdb D assignment of TRBD2 cannot be verified. Germline-derived CDR1 and CDR2 are LGHNA and YNFKEQ. This CDR3 is 18 amino acids long. CDR3 loop: CASSQERGAGDGTDTQYF.

The rearrangement joins TRBV12-3 or TRBV12-4 to TRBJ2-7. The CDR3 has 13 amino acids. The CDR3 loop reads CASSLKPTYEQYF.

The chain couples TRBV19 to TRBJ2-7; the TRBD2 assignment by TCRdb is unverifiable without DNA. Germline V gene lookup returns CDR1 LNHDA and CDR2 SQIVND (reference sequence). This CDR3 contains 14 residues. This chain's CDR3 is CASSSGTRIYEQYF.

The gene calls are TRBV29-1 and TRBJ2-2; without DNA, the TCRdb call of TRBD1 cannot be checked. Germline loops: CDR1 SQVTM, CDR2 ANQGSEA. The CDR3 is 16 residues long. CDR3 residues: CSVGRGTGINTGELFF.

J is TRBJ2-1 and V is TRBV20-1; TCRdb reports TRBD2, a call that lacks DNA to check it against. CDR1 and CDR2 (germline): DFQATT, SNEGSKA (reference sequence). The CDR3 extends over 16 amino acids. CDR3: CSASSTSALTYNEQFF.

The chain joins TRBV21-1 to TRBJ2-1. TRBV21-1 is noted as a pseudogene. This CDR3 region has 11 residues. The CDR3 here is CASRDGNEQFF.

The chain is built from TRBV6-4 and TRBJ2-3; TCRdb reports TRBD2, a call that lacks DNA to check it against. Germline-derived CDR1 and CDR2 are MRHNA and SNTAGT. The CDR3 length is 14 residues. CDR3 loop: CASAGLAGTDTQYF.

The CDR3 protein is CASSLGQGSGELFF. The rearrangement joins TRBV7-7 to TRBJ2-2. There are 14 residues in the CDR3. Germline CDR1 is SSHAT and CDR2 is FNYEAQ (reference sequence).

The chain carries TRBV12-3 or TRBV12-4 and TRBJ1-6; TCRdb names TRBD1, which stays unverified in the absence of DNA. The CDR3 consists of 17 residues. The CDR3 protein is CASARRPGQVYNSPLHF.

CDR3 residues: CATSDPLNLEQFF. The chain joins TRBV24-1 to TRBJ2-1; lacking DNA, the TRBD1 call made by TCRdb goes unchecked. CDR1 and CDR2 from the germline V gene are KGHDR and SFDVKD. The length of the CDR3 is 13 residues.

V and J are TRBV29-1 and TRBJ2-7; no DNA is available, so the TRBD2 call from TCRdb remains unchecked. This CDR3 contains 15 residues. Germline CDR1 SQVTM, CDR2 ANQGSEA. The CDR3 region is CSVEGWGLAGYEQYF.

The chain combines TRBV3-1 with TRBJ2-2. Per the germline V gene, CDR1 is LGHDT and CDR2 is YNNKEL (reference sequence). This CDR3 is 14 amino acids long. CDR3 loop: CASSQDTHTGELFF.

The chain joins TRBV4-1 to TRBJ2-7; there is no DNA to check the TCRdb D call of TRBD2. The CDR3 contains 15 residues. The germline V gene encodes CDR1 MGHRA and CDR2 YSYEKL. The CDR3 reads CASSQRTSATYEQYF.

J is TRBJ2-1 and V is TRBV10-3; TCRdb selects TRBD1, and the lack of DNA leaves this call unchecked. Germline CDR1 ENHRY, CDR2 SYGVKD. The CDR3 runs to 12 residues. CDR3: CAISEAQGEQFF.

This chain connects TRBV9 to TRBJ2-5; the TCRdb D gene call, TRBD2, has no DNA to confirm it. Germline CDR1 SGDLS, CDR2 YYNGEE. There are 15 residues in the CDR3. The chain's CDR3 is CASSVRGTSTETQYF.

The rearrangement links TRBV21-1 to TRBJ2-1; TCRdb reports TRBD2, a call that lacks DNA to check it against. TRBV21-1 corresponds to a pseudogene. This CDR3 has 16 amino acids. CDR3 residues: CASSPKTSGRGSEQFF.

This chain links TRBV9 with TRBJ2-1; TCRdb names TRBD2, which stays unverified in the absence of DNA. The CDR3 runs to 18 residues. Germline V gene lookup returns CDR1 SGDLS and CDR2 YYNGEE. CDR3 in amino acids: CASSVHFSSGSSVSEQFF.

V is TRBV6-6 and J is TRBJ2-7; TCRdb indicates TRBD2, and absent DNA this call remains unverified. Germline V gives CDR1 MNHNY, CDR2 SVGAGI (reference sequence). This CDR3 has 15 residues. CDR3 protein: CASSEPTSGSYEQYF.

CDR3 region: CASSLVVLQETQYF. The rearrangement links TRBV7-6 to TRBJ2-5. Germline loops: CDR1 SGHVS, CDR2 FNYEAQ. The CDR3 is 14 residues long. The whole variable domain, remainder taken from reference TRBV7-6 and TRBJ2-5, is GAGVSQSPRYKVTKRGQDVALRCDPISGHVSLYWYRQALGQGPEFLTYFNYEAQQDKSGLPNDRFSAERPEGSISTLTIQRTEQRDSAMYRCASSLVVLQETQYFGPGTRLLVL.

The rearrangement uses TRBV9 and TRBJ2-7. Germline CDR1 and CDR2: SGDLS and YYNGEE. This CDR3 region has 13 residues. This chain's CDR3 is CASSTHPQNEQYF.

The chain combines TRBV11-3 with TRBJ2-5. The CDR3 sequence is 13 residues long. Per the germline V gene, CDR1 is SGHNT and CDR2 is YENEEA. This CDR3 is CASSPQVLETQYF.

J is TRBJ2-1 and V is TRBV7-3; the TCRdb D gene call, TRBD2, has no DNA to confirm it. The germline V gene encodes CDR1 SGHTA and CDR2 FQGTGA. The CDR3 consists of 19 residues. The CDR3 reads CASSSLGAPLAGGPDEQFF.

The chain joins TRBV5-1 to TRBJ2-3; absent DNA, TCRdb's TRBD1 call cannot be checked. The length of the CDR3 is 15 residues. The V gene's germline CDR1 is SGHRS and CDR2 YFSETQ. CDR3: CASSSGGAGTDTQYF.

The chain links TRBV4-2 to TRBJ1-2. Germline CDR1 and CDR2: LGHNA and YNFKEQ. This CDR3 is 14 amino acids long. This CDR3 reads CASSQLAESYGYTF.

The V gene is TRBV7-8, the J gene TRBJ2-1; TCRdb's D gene call, TRBD2, goes unchecked for lack of DNA. Looked up from germline, CDR1 is SGHVS and CDR2 is FQNEAQ. CDR3 length: 18 amino acids. The chain's CDR3 is CASRFQASGGLSYNEQFF.

This rearrangement joins TRBV11-2 to TRBJ2-3; the TCRdb call, TRBD1, lacks DNA for checking. Germline loops: CDR1 SGHAT, CDR2 FQNNGV. The CDR3 loop spans 17 amino acids. Here the CDR3 reads CASSLSVRARVTDTQYF.

The chain carries TRBV6-2 or TRBV6-3 and TRBJ1-2; TCRdb designates TRBD1, a call that cannot be tested without DNA. Germline CDR1 and CDR2: MNHEY and SVGEGT. The CDR3 runs to 13 residues. CDR3 region: CASRKTGVDGYTF.